This T cell receptor beta chain derives from a study of T cell responses to AZD1222 COVID-19 vaccine. This clone was counted between two and nine times. TCRdb keeps only in-frame clones here, not all; method: immunoSEQ multiplex PCR. The sample carries 55,000 to 75,000 clones, around 83% recorded once. This CDR3 has 15 amino acids. V lost 2 bases, J lost 4 bases, and 7 bases stayed unmatched. Per the germline V gene, CDR1 is MNHEY and CDR2 is SVGEGT. This sequence originates from an adult in good health. The rearrangement joins TRBV6-2 or TRBV6-3 to TRBJ2-5; 7 nucleotides match TRBD2. Sample: peripheral blood, taken on day 0 of AZD1222 vaccination. The CDR3: CASSYHTGGGETQYF. CDR3 nucleotides: TGTGCCAGCAGTTACCATACGGGGGGTGGAGAGACCCAGTACTTC.